Reported below is one TCR beta chain. This entry comes from a study of CD8 T cells in Susac syndrome. TCR beta was sequenced from blood CD8+ and CD4+ T cells. The study used treatment-naive patients who had stable or active relapsing-remitting disease as multiple sclerosis controls. About 0.45 to 1 ug RNA was reverse transcribed with random hexamers. Amplification of TCR beta CDR3 across 54 Vbeta and 13 Jbeta was performed with immunoSEQ multiplex PCR. From the immunoSEQ multiplex PCR reads, TCRdb called clonotypes with MiXCR, one entry per CDR3 protein. The sample yields about 130,000 distinct CDR3 sequences, 90% to 95% seen once. The sequenced sample was CD8+ T cells from PBMCs. This clonotype originated in a human donor with multiple sclerosis.

Here the CDR3 reads CASSRLSGNEQFF. CDR3 DNA sequence: TGTGCCAGCAGTCGACTTTCCGGGAATGAGCAGTTCTTC. V usage is TRBV2 and J usage is TRBJ2-1; the D is unclear. Trimming removed 5 bases from V and 7 bases from J, with 12 bases in between. The germline V gene has CDR1 SNHLY and CDR2 FYNNEI. This CDR3 has 13 amino acids.